The clone carrying this T cell receptor beta chain was picked up one time. Treatment indicated: some 20 received Ad26.COV2.S at low or high dose, single or two shots; about 5 received placebo; per-sample allocation not given. Collection of samples fell on day 63 after the first vaccine or placebo injection. Here immunoSEQ multiplex PCR was the method, and the copy in TCRdb shows in-frame clones only, minus some. The sample lists around 450,000 clones; roughly nine tenths were seen once. The sample originates from a study of Ad26.COV2.S vaccination and SARS-CoV-2 variants. Germline CDR1 is KGHSH and CDR2 is LQKENI. CDR3 length: 13 amino acids. The V and J ends lost 4 bases and 0 bases respectively, with 3 bases between them.

The chain recombines TRBV18 with TRBJ2-2; no definite D call. Source: peripheral blood, taken in a trial of Ad26.COV2.S vaccine versus placebo. The source of this sequence is a person between 18 and 65 years old who received the Ad26.COV2.S COVID-19 vaccine or a placebo. The CDR3 nucleotides are TGTGCCAGCTCACAGGCGAACACCGGGGAGCTGTTTTTT. Its translation is CASSQANTGELFF.